This entry lists 18 T cell receptor beta chains sequenced from one sample in a study of T cell repertoires in cytomegalovirus infection. The antigens these receptors bind are not known. MiXCR, applied by TCRdb to the reads, yields one record per CDR3 protein. The sample includes more than 300,000 distinct CDR3 sequences, roughly 34% of them seen just once. This sample comprised cultured PBMCs, obtained from culture after CMV antigen stimulation. The receptor source for this set is a human donor in good health (CMV status not recorded). Some clones in this sample may be carry-over from other donors' samples.

The rearrangement joins TRBV7-9 to TRBJ1-1; 7 nucleotides agree with TRBD1. V gave up 5 bases and J gave up 7 bases; unmatched junction bases: 7. The germline V gene encodes CDR1 SEHNR and CDR2 FQNEAQ (reference sequence). The CDR3 has 13 residues. In DNA form, the CDR3 reads TGTGCCAGCAGCCAAAGACAGGGTCTTGAAGCTTTCTTT. This translates into CASSQRQGLEAFF.

V and J are TRBV6-1 and TRBJ1-2; 12 positions agree with TRBD1. The V gene end was trimmed by 6 bases and the J gene end by 6 bases; junction bases not matched to a gene: 11. The CDR3 sequence is 16 residues long. CDR1 and CDR2 (germline): MNHNS, SASEGT. The CDR3 bases are TGTGCCAGCAGGAAGTCGGGACAGGGGGCAGAGAATGGCTACACCTTC. Its translation: CASRKSGQGAENGYTF.

This clonotype came up a few times. V usage is TRBV20-1 and J usage is TRBJ2-1; maybe TRBD1 (6 bases). Trimming took off 1 base at V and 5 bases at J, with 15 bases between the two ends. The CDR3 is 15 residues long. The germline gives CDR1 DFQATT, CDR2 SNEGSKA (reference sequence). The CDR3 protein is CSARADRNKDNEQFF. As DNA, the CDR3 is TGCAGTGCTAGAGCGGACAGAAACAAGGACAATGAGCAGTTCTTC.

V is TRBV6-8 and J is TRBJ1-1, with D unresolved. In germline, CDR1 is MNHGY, CDR2 SAAAGT. The CDR3 sequence is 14 residues long. Between the trimmed V and J ends, which lost 2 bases and 0 bases, there was a span of 7 bases. The CDR3 here is CASSYQVLNTEAFF. As DNA, the CDR3 is TGTGCCAGCAGTTACCAGGTCTTGAACACTGAAGCTTTCTTT.

The V gene is TRBV20-1, the J gene TRBJ1-2; TRBD1 is a possible D gene (5 bases). The CDR3 is made up of 13 amino acids. Trimming stripped 6 bases from V and 1 base from J, with 12 bases between. Per the germline V gene, CDR1 is DFQATT and CDR2 is SNEGSKA (reference sequence). In nucleotides, the CDR3 is TGCAGTGCAAGGGACGGGAATAACTATGGCTACACCTTC. This encodes CSARDGNNYGYTF.

The chain combines TRBV20-1 with TRBJ2-3; D is unclear. With 4 bases removed from V and 2 bases from J, the gap between germline ends came to 13 bases. CDR3 length: 14 amino acids. Germline CDR1 DFQATT, CDR2 SNEGSKA (reference sequence). The CDR3 reads CSANRGGYTDTQYF. The CDR3 nucleotides read TGCAGTGCTAATCGCGGCGGTTACACAGATACGCAGTATTTT.

The rearrangement uses TRBV7-2 and TRBJ2-5; D is undetermined. CDR1 SGHTA and CDR2 FQGNSA come from the germline V gene. CDR3 size: 13 residues. V dropped 1 base and J dropped 3 bases, with 6 bases sitting between them. CDR3 protein: CASSLDTEETQYF. The CDR3 DNA sequence: TGTGCCAGCAGCTTAGACACAGAAGAGACCCAGTACTTC.

This clonotype was recorded a few times. The rearrangement joins TRBV12-3 or TRBV12-4 to TRBJ2-3; no reliable D call. CDR3 length: 11 amino acids. Trimming removed 6 bases at V and 4 bases at J, with 5 bases between. This chain's CDR3 is CASRRADTQYF. The CDR3 DNA sequence: TGTGCCAGCAGACGGGCAGATACGCAGTATTTT.

The chain joins TRBV6-1 to TRBJ1-6; a possible D gene is TRBD1 (6 bases). Trimming removed 2 bases at V and 4 bases at J, with 12 bases between. Germline loops: CDR1 MNHNS, CDR2 SASEGT. The CDR3 runs 16 residues. The CDR3 loop reads CASSESAGAYNSPLHF. CDR3 nucleotides: TGTGCCAGCAGTGAATCAGCGGGGGCTTATAATTCACCCCTCCACTTT.

The chain uses TRBV13 and TRBJ2-2; the D is unclear. The germline V gene has CDR1 PRHDT and CDR2 FYEKMQ (reference sequence). With 5 bases removed from V and 7 bases from J, the gap between germline ends came to 11 bases. The CDR3 loop spans 13 amino acids. The CDR3, as DNA: TGTGCCAGCAGCCCGCCGGCGTTCGGGGAGCTGTTTTTT. It specifies CASSPPAFGELFF. The entire variable domain, with the rest obtained from reference TRBV13 and TRBJ2-2, is as follows: AAGVIQSPRHLIKEKRETATLKCYPIPRHDTVYWYQQGPGQDPQFLISFYEKMQSDKGSIPDRFSAQQFSDYHSELNMSSLELGDSALYFCASSPPAFGELFFGEGSRLTVL.

This clonotype was detected many times. CDR3 in amino acids: CASSLAKTGIQETQYF. The CDR3 nucleotides read TGTGCCAGCAGCTTAGCCAAGACAGGGATCCAAGAGACCCAGTACTTC. V usage is TRBV7-2 and J usage is TRBJ2-5; 7 bases are a match to TRBD1. Looked up from germline, CDR1 is SGHTA and CDR2 is FQGNSA. The junction had 5 bases not matched to a gene; V was cut back by 0 bases and J by 1 base. The CDR3 is made up of 16 amino acids.

This clonotype was seen a handful of times. This chain connects TRBV7-2 to TRBJ2-5, with 9 bases matching TRBD2. There are 16 residues in the CDR3. CDR1 SGHTA and CDR2 FQGNSA come from the germline V gene. The ends lost 1 base at V and 4 bases at J; junction bases unmatched: 7. DNA of the CDR3: TGTGCCAGCAGCTTAGGAACAGCTAGCGGGACAGAGACCCAGTACTTC. Protein product: CASSLGTASGTETQYF.

The chain joins TRBV28 to TRBJ2-3; D might be TRBD2 (5 bases). Trimming cost V 1 base and J 0 bases, with 8 bases left between them. The germline gives CDR1 MDHEN, CDR2 SYDVKM. CDR3 length: 15 amino acids. CDR3 nucleotides: TGTGCCAGCAGTTTATTCACGGGAAGCACAGATACGCAGTATTTT. It yields the protein CASSLFTGSTDTQYF. Looking up the rest from reference TRBV28 and TRBJ2-3 gives the full variable domain: DVKVTQSSRYLVKRTGEKVFLECVQDMDHENMFWYRQDPGLGLRLIYFSYDVKMKEKGDIPEGYSVSREKKERFSLILESASTNQTSMYLCASSLFTGSTDTQYFGPGTRLTVL.

The chain carries TRBV5-6 and TRBJ1-3; 12 nucleotides line up with TRBD1. CDR1 and CDR2 from the germline V gene are SGHDT and YYEEEE. This CDR3 comprises 16 residues. The junction had 3 bases not matched to a gene; V was cut back by 1 base and J by 4 bases. The CDR3 DNA follows: TGTGCCAGCAGCTTGCCGGGACAGGGGGCGGGAAACACCATATATTTT. It codes for CASSLPGQGAGNTIYF.

This clonotype appeared many times. The chain couples TRBV7-2 to TRBJ2-7, with 9 positions matching TRBD2. The V gene end was trimmed by 3 bases and the J gene end by 5 bases; junction bases not matched to a gene: 8. Germline lookup yields CDR1 SGHTA and CDR2 FQGNSA. The length of the CDR3 is 15 residues. The CDR3 spells CASSFLGLAKDEQYF. The CDR3 DNA reads as TGTGCCAGCAGCTTCCTAGGACTAGCGAAGGACGAGCAGTACTTC.

In its sample, this clonotype was seen a few times. The rearrangement joins TRBV10-3 to TRBJ1-2; D is unresolved. The CDR3 has 14 amino acids. The germline CDR1 and CDR2 sequences are ENHRY and SYGVKD. V was pared by 11 bases and J by 3 bases, with 19 bases between. CDR3 sequence: CALQPGGGDYGYTF. CDR3 nucleotide sequence: TGTGCCCTCCAGCCGGGAGGTGGGGACTATGGCTACACCTTC.

This clonotype was detected only a few times. The J gene is TRBJ2-5, the V gene TRBV4-2, with TRBD2 matching over 10 bases. Germline loops: CDR1 LGHNA, CDR2 YNFKEQ. The CDR3 length is 17 residues. V shed 0 bases and J 5 bases; nucleotides not matched to a gene: 9. The CDR3 sequence is CASSQEGLAGAGETQYF. CDR3 sequence (DNA): TGTGCCAGCAGCCAAGAGGGGCTAGCGGGAGCGGGGGAGACCCAGTACTTC.

In this sample, this clonotype turned up a few times. The V gene is TRBV12-3 or TRBV12-4, the J gene TRBJ2-2; D is undetermined. The CDR3 has 14 amino acids. Trimming shortened V by 5 bases and J by 2 bases, and 9 bases separated the two germline ends. As DNA, the CDR3 is TGTGCCAGCAGTACCAGACACAACACCGGGGAGCTGTTTTTT. Encoded protein: CASSTRHNTGELFF.